Listed below are T cell receptor beta chains from one sample, sequenced in a study of Ad26.COV2.S vaccination and SARS-CoV-2 variants. Clones were read by immunoSEQ multiplex PCR, and TCRdb kept only the in-frame ones, dropping some. The sample has approximately 450,000 clones, around 90% seen once. This sample comprised peripheral blood, obtained in a trial of Ad26.COV2.S vaccine versus placebo. The receptors were gathered from a person aged 18-60 years who received the Ad26.COV2.S COVID-19 vaccine or a placebo. The CDR3 runs from the conserved cysteine through the conserved F or W. A D gene is named only where the DNA matches it firmly. Size values are once, few and many counts, or a class for expanded clones, and some rows have none.

TGTGCCAGCAGTTTAATAGGACAGGGCTTCTACGAGCAGTACTTC CASSLIGQGFYEQYF TRBD1 - TRBJ2-7 TRBV28
TGTGCCAGCAGCTTTAAAGACAGGGGGAACACCGGGGAGCTGTTTTTT CASSFKDRGNTGELFF TRBD1 - TRBJ2-2 TRBV5-6
TGTGCCAGCAGCCGTTCCGGACTAGCGGGAGCTAACAATGAGCAGTTCTTC CASSRSGLAGANNEQFF TRBD2 - TRBJ2-1 TRBV11-3
TGTGCCAGCAACGCCGGGACAGATGGCTACACCTTC CASNAGTDGYTF TRBD1 - TRBJ1-2 TRBV2
TGTGCCAGCAGCCCAACTCTCCGGGACAGGGGGCTAAATGAGCAGTTCTTC CASSPTLRDRGLNEQFF TRBD1 - TRBJ2-1 TRBV7-9
TGTGCCAGCAGTTACTCCGGACTAGCGGGGCGGCTCGAGCAGTACTTC CASSYSGLAGRLEQYF TRBD2 - TRBJ2-7 TRBV6-5
TGTGCCAGCAGCTTTTCGACTAACGACGGCTACACCTTC CASSFSTNDGYTF - - TRBJ1-2 TRBV7-9
TGTGCCAGCAGTAGGCGGAGCGGGAGGGCCTTGTTCGAGCAGTACTTC CASSRRSGRALFEQYF TRBD2 - TRBJ2-7 TRBV6-2/TRBV6-3
TGTGCCACCAGCCGAGGGCAGGAGCATGGCTACACCTTC CATSRGQEHGYTF - - TRBJ1-2 TRBV6-5
TGTGCCAGCAGTCGGGGGACAGGGATGGATCAGCCCCAGCATTTT CASSRGTGMDQPQHF TRBD1 - TRBJ1-5 TRBV6-5
TGTGCCAGCAGTTACGGTGGCAATCAGCCCCAGCATTTT CASSYGGNQPQHF - - TRBJ1-5 TRBV6-5
TGTGCCACCTCAGACAGGACCAAGGAGACCCAGTACTTC CATSDRTKETQYF - - TRBJ2-5 TRBV2
TGTGCCAGCAGTCGCTCGACAGGGGGCAATGAGCAGTTCTTC CASSRSTGGNEQFF TRBD1 - TRBJ2-1 TRBV27
TGTGCCAGTAGTACGAAGGGGGATAGCAATCAGCCCCAGCATTTT CASSTKGDSNQPQHF - - TRBJ1-5 TRBV19
TGTGCCTGGGGCAGTGTGTCTCTTGAAGCTTTCTTT CAWGSVSLEAFF - - TRBJ1-1 TRBV30
TGTGCCAGCAGAGCCGGACCCGGGGTTAGCGGTGAGCAGTTCTTC CASRAGPGVSGEQFF - - TRBJ2-1 TRBV6-5
TGTGCCATCAACAACAGGGGGCCCGACTCCTACAATGAGCAGTTCTTC CAINNRGPDSYNEQFF TRBD1 - TRBJ2-1 TRBV10-3
TGTGCCAGCGGTCCCGTCGGGAGCTCCTACGAGCAGTACTTC CASGPVGSSYEQYF - - TRBJ2-7 TRBV28
TGCGCCAGCAGCTCCCGGACAGATGGAAACACCATATATTTT CASSSRTDGNTIYF - - TRBJ1-3 TRBV5-1
TGTGCCAGTAGTGCACTAGCGGGAGTGGATACGCAGTATTTT CASSALAGVDTQYF TRBD2 - TRBJ2-3 TRBV19
TGTGCCAGCAGCGTGGGAGGGGGCCCCCAGCATTTT CASSVGGGPQHF TRBD1 once TRBJ1-5 TRBV5-4
TGTGCCAGCTCACCCGCACTTATCACAGATACGCAGTATTTT CASSPALITDTQYF - - TRBJ2-3 TRBV18
TGTGCCAGCAGGCGGACTAGCGGGAGCGCAGATACGCAGTATTTT CASRRTSGSADTQYF TRBD2 - TRBJ2-3 TRBV2
TGTGCCACCAGTGACGACAGGGGTTCTGGCTACACCTTC CATSDDRGSGYTF TRBD1 - TRBJ1-2 TRBV24-1
TGTGCCAGCTTAGTAGGAGACTCTGGGGCCAACGTCCTGACTTTC CASLVGDSGANVLTF - - TRBJ2-6 TRBV28
TGTGCCAGCAGCTTAAAGGTCCCCTACGAGCAGTACTTC CASSLKVPYEQYF - - TRBJ2-7 TRBV7-2
TGTGCCACCAGTGATGGTAGCGGGGAAACCTACAATGAGCAGTTCTTC CATSDGSGETYNEQFF TRBD2 once TRBJ2-1 TRBV24-1
TGTGCCAGCAGTTCCCACAGGACCGGGGGCACTGAAGCTTTCTTT CASSSHRTGGTEAFF - - TRBJ1-1 TRBV28
TGCGCCAGCAGCTCCGACACCGGGGAGCTGTTTTTT CASSSDTGELFF - - TRBJ2-2 TRBV5-1
TGTGCCAGCAGTGAAGCTGCTGGGGGGGACCCATACGAGCAGTACTTC CASSEAAGGDPYEQYF TRBD2 - TRBJ2-7 TRBV6-1
TGTGCCAGCAGCTTCTCCCCCGACAGGGTGGGAGAGACCCAGTACTTC CASSFSPDRVGETQYF TRBD1 - TRBJ2-5 TRBV6-2/TRBV6-3
TGTGCCAGCAGCTTAGCTGCGGGCCCCCTAAACTATGGCTACACCTTC CASSLAAGPLNYGYTF - - TRBJ1-2 TRBV7-2
TGTGCCAGCAGCCCCCGTACAGGGACCTACGAGCAGTACTTC CASSPRTGTYEQYF - once TRBJ2-7 TRBV6-6
TGTGCCAGCAGCCAAGTTCCCGGGAGCGGGACTGAAGCTTTCTTT CASSQVPGSGTEAFF - - TRBJ1-1 TRBV3-1/TRBV3-2
TGTGCCAGCAGCTTTCCTAGCCCGAGCTCCTACAATGAGCAGTTCTTC CASSFPSPSSYNEQFF - - TRBJ2-1 TRBV5-4
TGTGCCAGCTCACTGGAGGGCGAGCAGTACTTC CASSLEGEQYF - few TRBJ2-7 TRBV18
TGTGCCACCAGCAGAGATAGGTCCCCAGATACGCAGTATTTT CATSRDRSPDTQYF - - TRBJ2-3 TRBV15
TGTGCCAGCAGGTTAGGGGGAGTGGTGGGCACAGATACGCAGTATTTT CASRLGGVVGTDTQYF - - TRBJ2-3 TRBV27
TGTGCCAGCAGCCCCTACGGGGGTAGCGGGATCTACAATGAGCAGTTCTTC CASSPYGGSGIYNEQFF TRBD2 - TRBJ2-1 TRBV9
TGCAGCGTGGAGGACAGCAATAGCAATCAGCCCCAGCATTTT CSVEDSNSNQPQHF - - TRBJ1-5 TRBV29-1
TGCGCCAGCAGCCAAGACAGGGCCCTGAACACTGAAGCTTTCTTT CASSQDRALNTEAFF - - TRBJ1-1 TRBV4-1
TGTGCCAGCAGTTACGGCAGGGCCACTGAAGCTTTCTTT CASSYGRATEAFF - - TRBJ1-1 TRBV6-2/TRBV6-3
TGTGCCAGCAGTCTCACAGCGGGAGGATTAAATGAGCAGTTCTTC CASSLTAGGLNEQFF TRBD2 - TRBJ2-1 TRBV27
TGCGCCAGCAGTGATCCGGGGGCCCCCTACAATGAGCAGTTCTTC CASSDPGAPYNEQFF - - TRBJ2-1 TRBV10-1
TGTGCCAGCAGCCCAAGACTAGCGGGAGCGTTTGGCACCGGGGAGCTGTTTTTT CASSPRLAGAFGTGELFF TRBD2 - TRBJ2-2 TRBV7-2
TGTGCCAGCAGCCAAGCCTACGAGCAGTACTTC CASSQAYEQYF - - TRBJ2-7 TRBV3-1/TRBV3-2
TGTGCCAGCAGCCAAGATCGGCCGTACGAGCAGTACTTC CASSQDRPYEQYF - once TRBJ2-7 TRBV3-1/TRBV3-2
TGTGCCAGCAGTTACTCCCGGGGGCCTCACGAGCAGTACTTC CASSYSRGPHEQYF - - TRBJ2-7 TRBV6-2/TRBV6-3
TGTGCCAGCAGCTTAGGGCTACAGGGCGGAGATACGCAGTATTTT CASSLGLQGGDTQYF - - TRBJ2-3 TRBV7-6
TGCGCCAGCAGCCAAGGTTTAGTTGGGACGGAGCTGTTTTTT CASSQGLVGTELFF - once TRBJ2-2 TRBV4-1
TGTGCCAGTAGTATGGTATTTATTGCAGGGAACACTGAAGCTTTCTTT CASSMVFIAGNTEAFF - - TRBJ1-1 TRBV19